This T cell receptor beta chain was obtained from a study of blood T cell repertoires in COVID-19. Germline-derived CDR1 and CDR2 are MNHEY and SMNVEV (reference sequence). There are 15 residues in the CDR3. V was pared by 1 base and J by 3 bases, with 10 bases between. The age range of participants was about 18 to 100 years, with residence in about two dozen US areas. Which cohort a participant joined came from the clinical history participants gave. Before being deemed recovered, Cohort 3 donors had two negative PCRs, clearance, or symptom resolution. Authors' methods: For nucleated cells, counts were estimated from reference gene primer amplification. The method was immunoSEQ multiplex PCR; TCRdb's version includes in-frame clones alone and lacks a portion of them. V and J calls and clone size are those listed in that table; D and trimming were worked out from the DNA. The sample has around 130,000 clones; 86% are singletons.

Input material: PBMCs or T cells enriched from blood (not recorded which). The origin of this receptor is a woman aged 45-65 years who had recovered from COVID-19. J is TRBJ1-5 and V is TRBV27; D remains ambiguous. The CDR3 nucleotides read TGTGCCAGCAGTTTATACAGTGTCTCCAATCAGCCCCAGCATTTT. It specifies CASSLYSVSNQPQHF.